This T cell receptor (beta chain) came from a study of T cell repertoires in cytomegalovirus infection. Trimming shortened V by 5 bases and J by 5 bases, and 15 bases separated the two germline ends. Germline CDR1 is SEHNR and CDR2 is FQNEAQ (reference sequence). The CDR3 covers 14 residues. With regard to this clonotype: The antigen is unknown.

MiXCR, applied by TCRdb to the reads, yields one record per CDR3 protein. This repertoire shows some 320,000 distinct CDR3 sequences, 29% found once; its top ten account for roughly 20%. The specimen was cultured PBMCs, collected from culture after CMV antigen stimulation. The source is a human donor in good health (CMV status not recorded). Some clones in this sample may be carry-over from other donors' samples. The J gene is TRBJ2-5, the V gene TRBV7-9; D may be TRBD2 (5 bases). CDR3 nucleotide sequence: TGTGCCAGCAGCCCAGCCGGAGGCCGGGAGACCCAGTACTTC. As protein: CASSPAGGRETQYF.